This T cell receptor beta chain was profiled in a study of blood T cell repertoires in COVID-19. Across the whole study: The origin of the acute and convalescent COVID-19 samples was the United States, Italy and Spain. Sources were T cells, B-cell-depleted T cells, or PBMCs; the material itself was cDNA or gDNA.

Repertoires were generated with immunoSEQ multiplex PCR, while TCRdb's copy carries only in-frame clones and drops some. The sample has around 70,000 clones; just under 85% are singletons. This CDR3 spans 14 amino acids. V lost 4 bases and J 7 bases, leaving 14 bases between the germline ends. Looked up from germline, CDR1 is SGHVS and CDR2 is FQNEAQ. Sequences were obtained from peripheral blood. The receptor's source is a man aged 65 to 85 with acute or convalescent COVID-19. V is TRBV7-8 and J is TRBJ2-1; perhaps TRBD2 as D (5 bases). The DNA of the CDR3 is TGTGCCAGCAGCTCCACTAAAGGCGGGAATGAGCAGTTCTTC. Translating it yields CASSSTKGGNEQFF.